Below are 17 T cell receptor beta chains sequenced from a single sample in a study of T cell responses to AZD1222 COVID-19 vaccine. Libraries were prepared by immunoSEQ multiplex PCR; TCRdb keeps only in-frame clonotypes and omits some of them. The table includes 150,000 to 200,000 clones, about 86% detected once. Specimen: peripheral blood, collected 28 days after the second AZD1222 dose. These receptors all stem from an adult who received the AZD1222 COVID-19 vaccine.

The chain couples TRBV6-6 to TRBJ1-4; the match to TRBD1 covers 7 bases. Germline V lookup: CDR1 MNHNY, CDR2 SVGAGI (reference sequence). V was clipped by 5 bases and J by 8 bases; unmatched bases: 20. This CDR3 comprises 18 residues. For the CDR3, the DNA is TGTGCCAGCAGTCCAACCTCCCTCGACAGGGTCTTCAGCGAAAAACTGTTTTTT. Translation gives CASSPTSLDRVFSEKLFF.

The chain recombines TRBV5-4 with TRBJ2-3; 10 bases agree with TRBD2. This CDR3 is built from 15 residues. CDR1 SGHNT and CDR2 YYREEE come from the germline V gene (reference sequence). Trimming took 0 bases from V and 3 from J; bases not matched to a gene: 1. CDR3 DNA: TGTGCCAGCAGCTTGGATAGCGGGGGGACAGATACGCAGTATTTT. Translation: CASSLDSGGTDTQYF.

V usage is TRBV7-2 and J usage is TRBJ1-1; 7 bases match TRBD1. V trimming: 4 bases; J trimming: 7 bases; junction bases outside the gene matches: 9. CDR3 length: 14 residues. Germline V lookup: CDR1 SGHTA, CDR2 FQGNSA. CDR3 region: CASSSDDRVIEAFF. CDR3 sequence (DNA): TGTGCCAGCAGCTCGGATGACAGGGTAATTGAAGCTTTCTTT. The variable domain in full, with the rest retrieved from reference TRBV7-2 and TRBJ1-1, is GAGVSQSPSNKVTEKGKDVELRCDPISGHTALYWYRQSLGQGLEFLIYFQGNSAPDKSGLPSDRFSAERTGGSVSTLTIQRTQQEDSAVYLCASSSDDRVIEAFFGQGTRLTVV.

The chain recombines TRBV25-1 with TRBJ2-5; perhaps TRBD2 as D (6 bases). Trimming shortened V by 1 base and J by 3 bases, and 9 bases separated the two germline ends. This CDR3 contains 14 residues. Germline V lookup: CDR1 MGHDK, CDR2 SYGVNS. The CDR3 region is CASSEWGEEETQYF. CDR3 nucleotides: TGTGCCAGCAGTGAATGGGGGGAGGAAGAGACCCAGTACTTC.

The CDR3 loop is CASRDLATEAFF. The CDR3 DNA is TGTGCCAGTAGGGATCTGGCCACTGAAGCTTTCTTT. V usage is TRBV19 and J usage is TRBJ1-1; D is unresolved. CDR1 LNHDA and CDR2 SQIVND come from the germline V gene (reference sequence). V was cut by 6 bases and J by 4 bases, with 9 bases left in between. The CDR3 contains 12 residues. The full variable domain, its missing parts supplied by reference TRBV19 and TRBJ1-1, is DGGITQSPKYLFRKEGQNVTLSCEQNLNHDAMYWYRQDPGQGLRLIYYSQIVNDFQKGDIAEGYSVSREKKESFPLTVTSAQKNPTAFYLCASRDLATEAFFGQGTRLTVV.

The V gene is TRBV5-1, the J gene TRBJ1-1; D is possibly TRBD1 (6 bases). Germline V gives CDR1 SGHRS, CDR2 YFSETQ. V gave up 4 bases and J gave up 1 base, with 14 bases separating them. The CDR3 extends over 15 amino acids. In DNA, the CDR3 is TGCGCCAGCAGCCCAAGGACAGAGACGAACACTGAAGCTTTCTTT. Its translation is CASSPRTETNTEAFF.

The gene calls are TRBV7-3 and TRBJ2-3, with TRBD2 matching 10 bases. The CDR3 length is 12 residues. Per germline, CDR1 SGHTA and CDR2 FQGTGA. The junction had 4 bases not matched to a gene; V was cut back by 5 bases and J by 11 bases. The CDR3 DNA reads TGTGCCAGCAGCGCGGGACTAGCGATGCAGTATTTT. Its protein product is CASSAGLAMQYF.

This rearrangement joins TRBV7-9 to TRBJ2-7, with 7 bases identical to TRBD1. Germline V gives CDR1 SEHNR, CDR2 FQNEAQ (reference sequence). The junction had 6 bases not matched to a gene; V was cut back by 5 bases and J by 2 bases. The CDR3 covers 14 residues. The CDR3 nucleotides read TGTGCCAGCAGCCGGACAGGAGGACCCTACGAGCAGTACTTC. Encoded protein: CASSRTGGPYEQYF.

This clone appeared once. This chain uses TRBV3-1 (or the pseudogene TRBV3-2) with TRBJ1-2, with D tentatively TRBD1 (6 bases). The CDR3 covers 14 residues. Germline CDR1 and CDR2: LGHDT and YNNKEL (reference sequence). V lost 1 base and J 4 bases, leaving 10 bases between the germline ends. The CDR3 DNA reads TGTGCCAGCAGCCAAGGAACAGGGTCCTATGGCTACACCTTC. This gives the protein CASSQGTGSYGYTF.

The CDR3 bases are TGTGCCAGCAGCTTAGAGCTCGGGGCGGTAGACCCGGAGACCCAGTACTTC. It specifies CASSLELGAVDPETQYF. The genes are TRBV7-2 and TRBJ2-5, with D perhaps given as TRBD1 or TRBD2 (5 bases each). The ends were cut back, 1 base at V and 5 bases at J, with 20 bases in the middle. CDR3 size: 17 residues. The V gene's germline CDR1 is SGHTA and CDR2 FQGNSA.

The gene calls are TRBV15 and TRBJ1-1; 7 nucleotides line up with TRBD1. V shed 1 base and J 5 bases; nucleotides not matched to a gene: 7. This CDR3 spans 15 amino acids. The germline CDR1 and CDR2 sequences are LNHNV and YYDKDF (reference sequence). The CDR3 coding sequence is TGTGCCACCAGCAGAGCCGACAGGGAAAGGACTGAAGCTTTCTTT. Protein sequence: CATSRADRERTEAFF.

J is TRBJ2-5 and V is TRBV28; TRBD1 agrees at 8 bases. V was pared by 6 bases and J by 2 bases, with 14 bases of the junction left unmatched. Per the germline V gene, CDR1 is MDHEN and CDR2 is SYDVKM. There are 17 residues in the CDR3. The CDR3 DNA sequence: TGTGCCAGCAGGGGGGGTCGGACAGGGATGGGTCAAGAGACCCAGTACTTC. This gives the protein CASRGGRTGMGQETQYF. The variable domain in full, with the rest retrieved from reference TRBV28 and TRBJ2-5, is DVKVTQSSRYLVKRTGEKVFLECVQDMDHENMFWYRQDPGLGLRLIYFSYDVKMKEKGDIPEGYSVSREKKERFSLILESASTNQTSMYLCASRGGRTGMGQETQYFGPGTRLLVL.

The chain carries TRBV6-1 and TRBJ1-2; D is possibly TRBD1 (5 bases). The CDR3 sequence is 12 residues long. V lost 2 bases to trimming and J lost 8 bases, with 9 bases between them. The germline V gene encodes CDR1 MNHNS and CDR2 SASEGT. CDR3 in amino acids: CASSENRSGYTF. CDR3 DNA sequence: TGTGCCAGCAGTGAAAACAGGTCAGGCTACACCTTC.

A few counts support this clone. The J gene is TRBJ1-5, the V gene TRBV5-5; D is ambiguous. Trimming shortened V by 4 bases and J by 4 bases, and 15 bases separated the two germline ends. The CDR3 consists of 15 residues. Germline V CDR1 and CDR2: SGHKS, YYEKEE (reference sequence). The CDR3 bases are TGTGCCAGCAGCCTTTCACGGTTAAGAAATCAGCCCCAGCATTTT. Translating gives CASSLSRLRNQPQHF. Full variable domain (remainder filled in from reference TRBV5-5 and TRBJ1-5): DAGVTQSPTHLIKTRGQQVTLRCSPISGHKSVSWYQQVLGQGPQFIFQYYEKEERGRGNFPDRFSARQFPNYSSELNVNALLLGDSALYLCASSLSRLRNQPQHFGDGTRLSIL.

The rearrangement uses TRBV7-9 and TRBJ2-3; D call uncertain. Trimming shortened V by 10 bases and J by 6 bases, and 5 bases separated the two germline ends. Germline V CDR1 and CDR2: SEHNR, FQNEAQ (reference sequence). There are 9 residues in the CDR3. The CDR3: CAIGDTQYF. CDR3 in DNA: TGTGCCATAGGGGATACGCAGTATTTT.

The chain links TRBV23-1 to TRBJ2-6, with 7 bases fitting TRBD1. TRBV23-1 is reported as an ORF; its role is uncertain. V trimming: 1 base; J trimming: 3 bases; junction bases outside the gene matches: 6. The CDR3 covers 17 residues. The CDR3 protein is CASSQYSHRGGANVLTF. CDR3 in DNA: TGCGCCAGCAGTCAATACTCACACAGGGGTGGGGCCAACGTCCTGACTTTC.

This chain uses TRBV25-1 with TRBJ1-4; tentatively, D is TRBD1 (5 bases). From germline, CDR1 is MGHDK and CDR2 SYGVNS. V was clipped by 2 bases and J by 7 bases, with 8 bases between them. The CDR3 is 13 residues long. CDR3 residues: CASSEPGREKLFF. The CDR3 DNA sequence: TGTGCCAGCAGTGAACCAGGGCGTGAAAAACTGTTTTTT.